This paragraph reports one T cell receptor (beta chain). The antigen remains undetermined. Between the trimmed V and J ends, which lost 1 base and 4 bases, there was a span of 13 bases. CDR1 and CDR2 from the germline V gene are MNHNS and SASEGT. The CDR3 spans 15 residues. These data belong to a study of T cell responses to AZD1222 COVID-19 vaccine. Background on the study: Some second doses came at about 4 weeks and others at about 12 weeks; these were pooled.

General study findings and limits: Epitopes outside B.1.351 and B.1.1.7 mutated regions reportedly drew nearly half of spike TCRs. After two AZD1222 doses, spike-specific TCR breadth and depth rose versus day 0.

Generated by immunoSEQ multiplex PCR, the TCRdb table keeps only in-frame clones and is missing some. Of under 100,000 clones in the sample, 90% were seen once. This sequence originates from an adult in good health. Material: peripheral blood, obtained on day 0 of AZD1222 vaccination. The chain joins TRBV6-1 to TRBJ1-2, with TRBD1 as a possible D gene (5 bases). The CDR3 here is CASSEGGGWIYGYTF. The CDR3 nucleotides read TGTGCCAGCAGTGAAGGGGGCGGATGGATCTATGGCTACACCTTC.